This TCR beta chain stems from a study of shared clonotypes between healthy human individuals (TCRdb year 2020). With regard to the full study: The cohort included three men and a couple of women between 18 and 49 years of age. To estimate repertoire size and how much clonotype sharing occurs between individuals, the study deeply sequenced the blood TCR repertoires of roughly 5 healthy adults. For each donor, three plates each were used for CD4 naive and CD4 memory, two plates were used for CD8 naive, and one plate was used for CD8 memory. To increase sequencing depth and limit assay-specific biases, different laboratories used diverse techniques to prepare libraries and sequence TCR repertoires. Between about 0.94 and 8.9 billion PBMCs per donor were obtained by leukapheresis. Paper-wide results and their limitations: Rarefaction of sorted-subset datasets indicated incomplete sequencing despite the large sequencing depth. Clonotypes shared by all four sorted-subset donors showed higher generation probabilities than non-shared clonotypes. Naive subsets generally had larger estimated clonotype richness than memory subsets did. Across a few donors, around 5% of naive CD4, roughly 3.5% of naive CD8, about 2.3% of memory CD4, and approximately 0.42% of memory CD8 clonotypes were shared. The small number of donors limited the genetic and exposure-history diversity represented. Based on pairwise subsampling, the degree of clonotype sharing among donors was expected to be affected by sequencing depth. Sampling was restricted to blood, and TCR repertoires in tissues likely differ from the TCR repertoires found in blood.

CD8 naive samples consisted of CD45RO-negative cells that were positively selected for CCR7, yielding a CD45RA+CCR7+ population without TemRA cells. Donors were healthy HIV-negative adults with no recently reported acute infections or vaccinations. Every donor was a Caucasian adult residing in Nashville, Tennessee, USA. Blood was obtained by leukapheresis, after which PBMCs were separated by Ficoll-Histopaque density gradient centrifugation and cryopreserved in liquid nitrogen vapor phase. Analytical flow cytometry was used to check the purity and quantity of every magnetically sorted T cell population. Genomic DNA was isolated from every sorted fraction and measured by UV absorbance on a Nanodrop 2000c. To note about this clone: The antigen this receptor binds is unknown. Per-nucleotide qualities are absent, and no much larger clonotype sits a single base away.

From a lookup of the germline V gene, CDR1 and CDR2 are WSHSY and SAAADI. Germline trimming: 8 bases from V, 3 bases from J; junction bases outside gene matches: 15. The CDR3 starts with the cysteine, ends with the phenylalanine, and has 16 residues. Only CDR3 DNA remains: 48 bases, in frame from the first base. Using the deep immunoSEQ assay, multiplex PCR amplified TCR CDR3 regions from genomic DNA. Extracted genomic DNA from each cell subset was spread evenly across all wells of several immunoSEQ 96-well plates, with each plate serving as a replicate. Each replicate PCR for sorted subsets received roughly 200 ng genomic DNA, equal to tens of thousands of T cell genomes. Purified libraries were measured with a Qubit 3.0 fluorometer, size-checked on a Bioanalyzer 2100, and measured again with the KAPA Library Quantification kit. A separate single-read 150-cycle Illumina NextSeq 550 flow cell was used to sequence each immunoSEQ 96-well plate. Concerning the study's data processing: The immunoSEQ output contained only junctional sequences without quality scores, so filtering could not match that applied to full-length reads. To assign V/J genes and CDR3, sequences were annotated using PyIR, a Python wrapper for IgBLAST v1.9, with IMGT germline references. Reads were filtered out if the reads had weak V/J assignments (E-value above 1e-6), no CDR3, stop codons, out-of-frame junctions, or ambiguous translated residues. V3J clonotypes were defined by identical inferred V gene, J gene, and CDR3 amino acid sequence. To compute the percentage overlap between repertoires, the number of shared unique clonotypes was divided by the size of the smaller repertoire. RTK rarefaction, the Chao1 estimator, and Recon v2.1 estimates of unobserved clonotypes were used to assess repertoire richness. OLGA was used to compute generation probabilities for all TCRbeta clonotypes that the gDNA method yielded from a handful of donors. Imported from immuneACCESS, the table was reduced by TCRdb to in-frame sequences with V and J called. These copies leave out some clones; in studies compared against another copy, an unresolved V gene accounts for under half, and the cause of the remainder is not known. V, J and clone size were drawn from that table, and D and trimming were deduced from the DNA. The sample has around 1.9 million clones on record, roughly 91% of them singletons. The biggest ten clones account for around 1.7% of the sample.

Sample: naive CD8+ T cells from PBMCs. The cell subset or site label, read with the paper, signifies: CD45RA+CCR7+. This receptor was obtained from a man younger than 30 in good health. Some clones in this sample may be carry-over from other donors' samples. The rearrangement joined TRBV10-2 to TRBJ2-5; 7 central bases correspond to TRBD2. The CDR3 protein sequence reads: CASGDLVGEGKETQYF. At the DNA level, the sequence is TGCGCCAGCGGGGACCTAGTGGGGGAGGGCAAAGAGACCCAGTACTTC.